The 3 T cell receptor beta chains below all came from one sample that was sequenced in a study of shared clonotypes between healthy human individuals. Sequenced by immunoSEQ multiplex PCR; TCRdb stores in-frame clones only, minus some. The profile shows roughly 1,100,000 clones, around 74% of them singletons. The sample taken for sequencing was memory CD4+ T cells sorted from blood. The subset was: CD45RA-negative fraction. The receptors stem from a man younger than 35 in good health.

This chain links TRBV27 with TRBJ2-1; TRBD2 matches 8 bases. The CDR3 spans 18 residues. With V trimmed by 1 base and J by 0 bases, 8 bases remained unmatched. The germline V gene encodes CDR1 MNHEY and CDR2 SMNVEV (reference sequence). CDR3 protein: CASSLWPPSGSSYNEQFF. As DNA, the CDR3 is TGTGCCAGCAGTTTATGGCCTCCCAGCGGGAGCTCCTACAATGAGCAGTTCTTC.

This clone came up a few times. The CDR3 protein is CASSTGGNTEAFF. The CDR3 DNA reads as TGCGCCAGCAGCACAGGGGGGAACACTGAAGCTTTCTTT. J is TRBJ1-1 and V is TRBV5-1; 8 positions agree with TRBD1. Unmatched junction bases numbered 0, after V lost 4 bases and J lost 1 base. Germline V lookup: CDR1 SGHRS, CDR2 YFSETQ. This CDR3 is built from 13 residues.

This chain's CDR3 is CASNEPGHPKEEQFF. The CDR3 nucleotides are TGTGCCAGCAATGAGCCGGGACACCCCAAGGAGGAGCAGTTCTTC. The V gene is TRBV2, the J gene TRBJ2-1; a weak D match, TRBD1 (6 bases). CDR1 SNHLY and CDR2 FYNNEI come from the germline V gene. Trimming pared 7 bases from V and 10 bases from J, leaving 23 bases between. The CDR3 loop spans 15 amino acids.